This TCR beta chain derives from a study of T cell responses to AZD1222 COVID-19 vaccine (dated by TCRdb to about 2021). In the study overall: TCR sequencing was performed for about 250 trial participants, of whom about 210 were given two doses of AZD1222 and around 26 were given two doses of MenACWY control vaccine. Trial participants were enrolled into age subgroups of 18-55, 56-69 and 70-plus years, which contained around 150, 29 and 61 TCR-sequenced participants, respectively. Summary of the overall study and its limitations: Only a handful of AZD1222 recipients were SARS-CoV-2 seropositive at baseline, limiting conclusions about previously exposed vaccinees. Reportedly, almost half of the unique spike-specific TCRs recognized epitopes lying outside the regions that are mutated in the B.1.351 and B.1.1.7 variants. After two AZD1222 doses, both the breadth and the depth of spike-specific TCRs were significantly higher than at day 0 and than in MenACWY recipients. The vaccine-associated CD4 TCRs covered the entire spike protein, and the dominant responses fell in regions 160-218 and 743-854. Because no day 14 peak-response samples were available, repertoires were characterized only after the peak T cell response. Participants were mostly white British, with more females than males. The authors suggested clonal diversity may have been underestimated. The 56-69-year group was small, and its depth increase did not reach significance, likely because of low power.

The sample's time point label is to be understood as: about 28 days (+/-7) after the second vaccine dose. The label giving this sample's treatment or condition can be read as: meningococcal conjugate vaccine given as trial control. Vaccinee samples were obtained from the UK trials COV001 and COV002, which included a single-blind randomized controlled phase 2/3 trial of AZD1222 (ChAdOx1 nCoV-19) in healthy adults. For TCRbeta chain sequencing, PBMC samples from trial participants were taken at day 0 and at day 28 after the second dose. CDR1 and CDR2, looked up from the germline V gene, are MGHDK and SYGVNS. The CDR3 goes from the cysteine to the phenylalanine over 17 residues. Kept here is only the CDR3 DNA, which spans 51 bases and is read in frame from base 1. Here V drops 3 bases and J drops 1 base, and the junction holds 11 bases not matched to any gene. The CDR3 regions of human TCRbeta chains were subjected to immunosequencing. The original pipeline was this. TCRs in the repertoires were compared against a reference library of SARS-CoV-2-specific TCRs that had been generated with the MIRA antigen-specificity platform. Breadth meant the fraction of unique TCRs that were SARS-CoV-2-associated, whereas depth meant the fraction of total T cells that were SARS-CoV-2-associated. Each spike-specific TCR was assigned to its reactive spike region and to a CD4 or CD8 class using the MIRA data. Log10-transformed breadth and depth values were compared by one-way ANOVA with Sidak's multiple comparisons tests. The source is immuneACCESS, and TCRdb retained only in-frame sequences with V and J called. Part of the clones is not carried over; for the studies checked, unresolved V genes explain less than half of this, and the remainder is unexplained. Clone size and V and J calls were adopted from that table, with D and trimming inferred from the DNA. The sample table records 160,000 or so clones; just under 90% of these occur just once. The top ten clones comprise roughly 4% of the sample.

Regarding this clone: Its target antigen remains unknown. No qualities accompany the bases; no much larger clone lies one base away.

This receptor was taken from an adult who received the MenACWY meningococcal vaccine as a control. The chain is made from TRBV25-1 and TRBJ2-5, with 7 central nucleotides matching TRBD2. The input for sequencing was peripheral blood, taken 28 days after the second dose of the MenACWY control vaccine. The CDR3 loop reads CASSEKGQSSGQETQYF. Here is the DNA: TGTGCCAGCAGTGAGAAAGGCCAGTCTAGCGGCCAAGAGACCCAGTACTTC. With the rest looked up from the reference TRBV25-1 and TRBJ2-5 genes rather than sequenced, the full variable domain is EADIYQTPRYLVIGTGKKITLECSQTMGHDKMYWYQQDPGMELHLIHYSYGVNSTEKGDLSSESTVSRIRTEHFPLTLESARPSHTSQYLCASSEKGQSSGQETQYFGPGTRLLVL.